What follows are 14 T cell receptor beta chains derived from one specimen sequenced in a study of early T cells in non-severe SARS-CoV-2 infection. TCRdb recomputed calls from the 5' RACE reads with MiXCR, one row per CDR3 protein. The sample lists some 33,000 distinct CDR3 sequences, 4.5% to 6% occurring once. Sequencing was done on a sample of whole blood. The receptors originated from an adult who was a healthcare worker with PCR-confirmed SARS-CoV-2 infection or an uninfected control (not recorded which).

This clonotype turned up a few times. The chain has TRBV7-9 and TRBJ2-7; D uncertain. Looked up from germline, CDR1 is SEHNR and CDR2 is FQNEAQ (reference sequence). Trimming shortened V by 5 bases and J by 7 bases, and 18 bases separated the two germline ends. CDR3 length: 14 amino acids. CDR3 loop: CASSQAGSLREQYF. Written as DNA, the CDR3 is TGTGCCAGCAGCCAAGCCGGGTCCCTACGAGAGCAGTACTTC.

The chain is built from TRBV12-3 or TRBV12-4 and TRBJ2-1, with D possibly being TRBD2 (5 bases). The V gene lost 5 bases and the J gene lost 12 bases, with 14 bases spanning the gap. This CDR3 comprises 12 residues. The CDR3 bases are TGTGCCAGCAGTCCTCGGACCGGAGGGCAGTTCTTC. Its translation is CASSPRTGGQFF.

The rearrangement joins TRBV11-2 to TRBJ2-5; 12 bases line up with TRBD1. Germline CDR1 reads SGHAT; CDR2 reads FQNNGV. V dropped 5 bases and J dropped 5; count of bases not matched to a gene: 9. CDR3 length equals 16 residues. The CDR3 DNA is TGTGCCAGCAGCCTTCTGGGACAGGGGGCGGTGGAGACCCAGTACTTC. This codes for CASSLLGQGAVETQYF.

The chain is built from TRBV6-6 and TRBJ1-2; D unresolved. V was pared by 2 bases and J by 0 bases, with 7 bases between. The CDR3 covers 14 residues. Looked up from germline, CDR1 is MNHNY and CDR2 is SVGAGI (reference sequence). Written as DNA, the CDR3 is TGTGCCAGCAGTTACGACATAACTAACTATGGCTACACCTTC. This sequence encodes CASSYDITNYGYTF.

The genes are TRBV5-5 and TRBJ2-2; TRBD2 matches 7 bases. Trimming at V came to 0 bases and at J to 5 bases, leaving 7 bases not matched to a gene. The length of the CDR3 is 16 residues. Germline V gene lookup returns CDR1 SGHKS and CDR2 YYEKEE (reference sequence). The CDR3 loop is CASSLAVAGETGELFF. The CDR3 DNA reads as TGTGCCAGCAGCTTGGCCGTGGCGGGAGAAACCGGGGAGCTGTTTTTT.

This CDR3 is CASSRTGTDTQYF. The CDR3 coding sequence is TGTGCCAGCAGTCGGACAGGGACAGATACGCAGTATTTT. This chain connects TRBV6-2 or TRBV6-3 to TRBJ2-3, with 8 bases lining up with TRBD1. The CDR3 extends over 13 amino acids. Germline V gives CDR1 MNHEY, CDR2 SVGEGT. Germline trimming cut 5 bases from V and 3 bases from J; bases unmatched to any gene: 1.

This clonotype was seen many times. The chain recombines TRBV18 with TRBJ2-7; 9 positions agree with TRBD1. The CDR3 spans 15 residues. V lost 5 bases to trimming and J lost 0 bases; unmatched junction nucleotides: 5. Looked up from germline, CDR1 is KGHSH and CDR2 is LQKENI. The CDR3 DNA reads TGTGCCAGCTCAAAAGGACAGGGGAGCTCCTACGAGCAGTACTTC. Its translation: CASSKGQGSSYEQYF.

This clonotype was seen a handful of times. The chain links TRBV20-1 to TRBJ2-3; the match to TRBD1 covers 7 bases. Germline assignment: CDR1 DFQATT and CDR2 SNEGSKA (reference sequence). The V gene end was trimmed by 6 bases and the J gene end by 2 bases; junction bases not matched to a gene: 8. CDR3 length: 14 amino acids. DNA for the CDR3: TGCAGTGCCCACAGGGGAGCGGACACAGATACGCAGTATTTT. It translates to CSAHRGADTDTQYF.

This clonotype was counted many times. The chain links TRBV12-3 or TRBV12-4 to TRBJ2-3; D possibly corresponds to TRBD1 (6 bases). V dropped 5 bases and J dropped 5 bases, with 11 bases sitting between them. The CDR3 has 13 amino acids. This CDR3 is CASSGLQGDTQYF. In DNA form, the CDR3 reads TGTGCCAGCAGTGGCCTACAGGGAGATACGCAGTATTTT.

The V gene is TRBV28, the J gene TRBJ1-1; weak D call: TRBD1 (6 bases). Germline-derived CDR1 and CDR2 are MDHEN and SYDVKM. The ends were cut back, 5 bases at V and 1 base at J, with 20 bases in the middle. This CDR3 region has 17 residues. CDR3 DNA sequence: TGTGCCAGCAGTCGATCGGGCGGCTGGGGGGCGAACACTGAAGCTTTCTTT. It yields the protein CASSRSGGWGANTEAFF. Full variable domain (outside the CDR3, taken from reference TRBV28 and TRBJ1-1): DVKVTQSSRYLVKRTGEKVFLECVQDMDHENMFWYRQDPGLGLRLIYFSYDVKMKEKGDIPEGYSVSREKKERFSLILESASTNQTSMYLCASSRSGGWGANTEAFFGQGTRLTVV.

This clonotype was found many times. This rearrangement joins TRBV5-1 to TRBJ2-7; D is undetermined. Looked up from germline, CDR1 is SGHRS and CDR2 is YFSETQ. CDR3 length: 11 amino acids. V lost 2 bases and J 3 bases, leaving 3 bases between the germline ends. CDR3: CASSFYYEQYF. CDR3 coding DNA: TGCGCCAGCAGCTTTTACTACGAGCAGTACTTC.

Many counts were recorded for this clonotype. The chain is built from TRBV9 and TRBJ2-1; 9 bases match TRBD2. Unmatched junction bases numbered 8, after V lost 4 bases and J lost 9 bases. This CDR3 region has 14 residues. CDR1 is SGDLS, CDR2 YYNGEE, per germline. CDR3 loop: CASSPAGGAFEQFF. DNA of the CDR3: TGTGCCAGCAGCCCAGCGGGAGGCGCGTTTGAGCAGTTCTTC.

This clonotype occurred a few times. The rearrangement uses TRBV7-9 and TRBJ1-1, with 9 positions matching TRBD1. The CDR3 length is 15 residues. After removal of 3 bases from V and 6 bases from J, the junction contained 8 bases not matched to a gene. Germline CDR1 is SEHNR and CDR2 is FQNEAQ (reference sequence). The CDR3 loop is CASSFPGQGFPEAFF. The CDR3 DNA reads TGTGCCAGCAGCTTCCCGGGACAGGGATTCCCTGAAGCTTTCTTT.

This clonotype was seen repeatedly, ten times or more. The genes are TRBV5-1 and TRBJ2-1; 11 nucleotides agree with TRBD2. The CDR3 runs 16 residues. Trimming took 4 bases from V and 4 from J; bases not matched to a gene: 7. The germline V gene has CDR1 SGHRS and CDR2 YFSETQ. The CDR3 sequence is CASSLRPSGRYNEQFF. The CDR3, as DNA: TGCGCCAGCAGCCTGCGTCCTAGCGGGAGGTACAATGAGCAGTTCTTC.